The rows below give T cell receptor beta chains drawn from one sample of a study of patients and donors after allogeneic stem cell transplantation. TCRdb re-analysed the RT-PCR reads in MiXCR, keeping a single row per CDR3 protein. The table has approximately 410,000 distinct CDR3 sequences, more than 15% seen once. The sample was blood, either unsorted or a sorted T cell fraction (not recorded which). The receptor source for this set is a human donor who was either an allogeneic HSCT recipient or a stem cell or donor lymphocyte infusion donor (not recorded which). It is not recorded whose cells these are; they may come from a transplant donor. CDR3s include the opening cysteine and the closing phenylalanine or tryptophan. D genes are given only for firm matches. Expanded clones get a size class; other rows say once, few or many, or leave the size out.

D gene: TRBD2; clone size: many; J gene: TRBJ2-1; V gene: TRBV9; CDR3 protein: CASSARGSSYNEQFF; CDR3 DNA: TGTGCCAGCAGCGCGCGGGGGAGCTCCTACAATGAGCAGTTCTTC
D gene: -; clone size: few; J gene: TRBJ1-1; V gene: TRBV7-2; CDR3 protein: CASSPRRNMNTEAFF; CDR3 DNA: TGTGCCAGCAGCCCCCGACGGAATATGAACACTGAAGCTTTCTTT
D gene: -; clone size: few; J gene: TRBJ1-1; V gene: TRBV12-3/TRBV12-4; CDR3 protein: CASTRDTGTEAFF; CDR3 DNA: TGTGCCAGCACCCGTGACACGGGCACTGAAGCTTTCTTT
D gene: TRBD2; clone size: few; J gene: TRBJ2-3; V gene: TRBV5-1; CDR3 protein: CASSLARFGGRTDTDTQYF; CDR3 DNA: TGCGCCAGCAGCTTGGCCAGGTTCGGCGGGAGGACGGACACAGATACGCAGTATTTT
D gene: -; clone size: -; J gene: TRBJ1-2; V gene: TRBV27; CDR3 protein: CASSLIPETNYGYTF; CDR3 DNA: TGTGCCAGCAGTTTAATCCCGGAGACTAACTATGGCTACACCTTC
D gene: -; clone size: few; J gene: TRBJ1-1; V gene: TRBV6-1; CDR3 protein: CASSPSSLRGNTEAFF; CDR3 DNA: TGTGCCAGCAGTCCGTCCTCCCTGAGAGGGAACACTGAAGCTTTCTTT
D gene: TRBD2; clone size: few; J gene: TRBJ2-1; V gene: TRBV5-1; CDR3 protein: CASSFLPSGRDYNEQFF; CDR3 DNA: TGCGCCAGCAGCTTTTTGCCGAGCGGGAGAGACTACAATGAGCAGTTCTTC
D gene: -; clone size: few; J gene: TRBJ2-5; V gene: TRBV4-1; CDR3 protein: CASSQGPLIQETQYF; CDR3 DNA: TGCGCCAGCAGCCAAGGTCCCCTAATCCAAGAGACCCAGTACTTC
D gene: -; clone size: -; J gene: TRBJ2-3; V gene: TRBV7-3; CDR3 protein: CASSPYDSPSTDTQYF; CDR3 DNA: TGTGCCAGCAGCCCATACGACTCTCCGAGCACAGATACGCAGTATTTT
D gene: -; clone size: -; J gene: TRBJ1-6; V gene: TRBV20-1; CDR3 protein: CSARRGMGSSPLHF; CDR3 DNA: TGCAGTGCTCGACGGGGGATGGGTAGTTCACCCCTCCACTTT
D gene: TRBD2; clone size: -; J gene: TRBJ2-3; V gene: TRBV3-1; CDR3 protein: CASSQVRLAGASADTQYF; CDR3 DNA: TGTGCCAGCAGCCAAGTAAGGTTAGCGGGAGCTTCGGCAGATACGCAGTATTTT
D gene: TRBD1; clone size: -; J gene: TRBJ1-5; V gene: TRBV7-2; CDR3 protein: CASSLEGTGGNQPEHF; CDR3 DNA: TGTGCCAGCAGCTTAGAAGGGACAGGCGGCAATCAGCCCGAGCATTTT
D gene: -; clone size: -; J gene: TRBJ2-3; V gene: TRBV4-3; CDR3 protein: CASSLSTGGGATDTQYF; CDR3 DNA: TGCGCCAGCAGCCTATCTACCGGCGGAGGAGCCACAGATACGCAGTATTTT
D gene: -; clone size: -; J gene: TRBJ2-7; V gene: TRBV9; CDR3 protein: CASSVGVHTYEQYF; CDR3 DNA: TGTGCCAGCAGCGTAGGGGTACATACATACGAGCAGTACTTC
D gene: -; clone size: few; J gene: TRBJ1-3; V gene: TRBV29-1; CDR3 protein: CSVALQGGNTIYF; CDR3 DNA: TGCAGCGTTGCATTACAGGGAGGAAACACCATATATTTT
D gene: -; clone size: -; J gene: TRBJ2-1; V gene: TRBV2; CDR3 protein: CASSSESLYNEQFF; CDR3 DNA: TGTGCCAGCAGTTCCGAATCCCTCTACAATGAGCAGTTCTTC